This T cell receptor beta chain was found in a study of cytomegalovirus exposure and HLA in healthy donors. Germline-derived CDR1 and CDR2 are LGHNA and YSLEER. Trimming removed 3 bases from V and 1 base from J; junction bases left unmatched: 6. This CDR3 comprises 15 residues. Assay used: immunoSEQ multiplex PCR; TCRdb lists only in-frame clones, some missing. Of approximately 130,000 clones listed, 80% to 90% were seen once; the top ten hold 1.5% to 2%. The TCR originated in a woman under 30 in good health and CMV-seronegative. This chain connects TRBV4-3 to TRBJ2-7; 7 bases align to TRBD1. Sequenced sample: PBMCs. The CDR3 spells CASSQAQGVSYEQYF. CDR3 in DNA: TGCGCCAGCAGCCAGGCCCAGGGGGTTTCCTACGAGCAGTACTTC.